This T cell receptor beta chain is from a study of shared clonotypes between healthy human individuals. Study-wide findings and caveats: When naive CD4 clonotypes were compared across a few donors, 4% to 5.5% were shared.

To note about this clone: Its target is unknown.

This CDR3 is built from 13 residues. Looked up from germline, CDR1 is GTSNPN and CDR2 is SVGIG (reference sequence). V lost 3 bases and J 0 bases, leaving 7 bases between the germline ends. Libraries were prepared by immunoSEQ multiplex PCR; TCRdb keeps only in-frame clonotypes and omits some of them. Among 1,100,000 or so clones listed, around 78% were seen once. This clonotype was obtained from a man younger than 30 in good health. Some clones in this sample may be carry-over from other donors' samples. This chain links TRBV30 with TRBJ2-3, with D unresolved. The sequencing sample was made of memory CD4+ T cells from PBMCs. As for subset: CD45RA-negative fraction. The CDR3 is CAWSRRSTDTQYF. CDR3 in DNA: TGTGCCTGGAGCAGGCGGAGCACAGATACGCAGTATTTT.